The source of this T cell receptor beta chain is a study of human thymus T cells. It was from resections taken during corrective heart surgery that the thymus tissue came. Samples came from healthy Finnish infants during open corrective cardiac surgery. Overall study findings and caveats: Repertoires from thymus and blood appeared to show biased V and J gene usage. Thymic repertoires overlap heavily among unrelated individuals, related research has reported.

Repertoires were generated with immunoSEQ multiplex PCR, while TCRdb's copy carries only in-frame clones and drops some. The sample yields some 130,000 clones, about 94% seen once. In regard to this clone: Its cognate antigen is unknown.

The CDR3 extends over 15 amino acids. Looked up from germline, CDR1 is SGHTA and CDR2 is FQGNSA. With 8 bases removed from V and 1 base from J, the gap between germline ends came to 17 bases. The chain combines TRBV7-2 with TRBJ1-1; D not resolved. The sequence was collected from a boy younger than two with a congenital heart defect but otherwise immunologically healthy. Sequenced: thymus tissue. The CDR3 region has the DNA TGTGCCAGCGGCCTATCAAGGCCAACGAACACTGAAGCTTTCTTT. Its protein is CASGLSRPTNTEAFF.